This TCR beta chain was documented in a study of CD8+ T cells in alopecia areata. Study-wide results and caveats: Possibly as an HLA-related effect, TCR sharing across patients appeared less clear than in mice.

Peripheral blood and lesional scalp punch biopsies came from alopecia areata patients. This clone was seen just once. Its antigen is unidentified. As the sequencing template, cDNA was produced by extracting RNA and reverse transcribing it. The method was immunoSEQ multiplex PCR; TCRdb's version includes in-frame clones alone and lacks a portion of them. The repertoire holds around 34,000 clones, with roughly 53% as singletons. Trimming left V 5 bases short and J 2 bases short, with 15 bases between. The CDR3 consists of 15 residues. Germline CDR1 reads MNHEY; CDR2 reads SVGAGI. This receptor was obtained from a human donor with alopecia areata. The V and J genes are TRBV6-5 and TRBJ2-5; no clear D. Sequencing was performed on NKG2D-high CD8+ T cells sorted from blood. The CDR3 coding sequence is TGTGCCAGCAGTCCCTGGCCGAAAACTCAAGAGACCCAGTACTTC. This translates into CASSPWPKTQETQYF.